The entry below gives a single TCR beta chain sequence along with its context. Its antigen is currently not known. It has no much larger one-base neighbor in the sample; base qualities were not kept. The data derive from a study of cytomegalovirus exposure and HLA in healthy donors (dated by TCRdb to 2016 to 2017). About the study as a whole: According to an earlier analysis of 587 of the donors, about 179 million T cells yielded approximately 120 million unique TCR beta sequences and around 280 Gb of sequence data. An early release that covered about 600 HLA-typed donors contained about 300 gigabases of sequencing data and tens of millions of unique TCR sequences. The genetic ancestry cluster associated with self-reported Caucasian donors included roughly 84% of the approximately 410 genotyped donors. The study was designed to test whether signatures of past pathogen exposure could be identified by cataloging public T cell receptors. The study profiled the T cell repertoires of hundreds of subjects by immunosequencing and related them to cytomegalovirus serostatus. A separate validation cohort of about 110 different subjects was used in addition to the approximately 700-subject first cohort. The study combined high-throughput TCR immunosequencing, statistical association of individual TCRs with disease status, and machine learning to predict cytomegalovirus infection status. In a later analysis, previously published TCR beta repertoires from several hundred donors were re-analyzed and high-resolution HLA genotyping was added so that TCR occurrence patterns could be studied. In the later analysis, no new phenotypic data were used to find candidate immune exposures; instead, reliance was placed on TCR beta sequences and their occurrence across donors. An earlier analysis of fewer than 700 of the donors applied high-throughput TCR beta sequencing to assess whether each TCR beta V gene segment acted as functional or pseudogenic. Donor age, sex, ethnicity and CMV serostatus were compiled together with the repertoire data. In a later genetic analysis, genome-wide SNP genotypes for about three fifths of the roughly 670 donors were used, and that subset was treated as a discovery cohort. Every repertoire in the discovery cohort had been generated on one and the same sequencing platform. Class I and class II HLA loci were covered by the typing at four-digit resolution. The number of typed donors differed by locus: roughly 629-630 for A, B, C, DRB1 and DQB1; approximately 540 for DQA1; around 610 for DPA1; and 400 to 480 for DPB1. Because of strong linkage in the cohort, a few DR-DQ haplotypes were treated as single units for association and clustering. Across some 400 genotyped donors of the cohort, an average of approximately 240,000 unique TCR beta nucleotide sequences per donor were sequenced, and roughly a sixth of those sequences were non-productive.

Including the terminal cysteine and phenylalanine, the CDR3 comprises 14 residues. The read is trimmed to its CDR3 DNA, 42 bases read in frame from base 1. The germline V gene (reference sequence) sets CDR1 to LNHDA and CDR2 to SQIVND. The V end gives up 3 bases and the J end 6 bases, leaving 3 bases in the junction not matched to a gene. Findings and caveats that apply to the study as a whole: According to a later analysis, parvovirus B19, influenza, CMV and Epstein-Barr virus appeared linked to several top co-occurrence clusters. Most TCR sequences were seen in very few donors, while some public TCRs were found in many individuals. The sequencing pipeline was judged likely to have produced a cluster of highly shared sequence variants as a technical artifact. Three of the identified cytomegalovirus-associated TCR beta chains were confirmed in vitro to be specific for cytomegalovirus antigens. When HLA alleles, especially DR and DQ, strongly co-occurred, TCR associations were difficult to assign to individual alleles. In a later analysis, HLA-associated TCR beta chains showed more clonal expansion and lower generation probabilities than non-associated chains that were equally common. An association between a missense DCLRE1C variant and V-gene and J-gene trimming of TCR beta chains was found in a later genetic analysis and replicated in an independent cohort. According to the authors, the approach could potentially be generalized to other disease states and immunological phenotypes. For the cohort, immune exposure information was limited to CMV serostatus. Because counts were too low, 15 to 20 rarely observed V segments, including chromosome 9 orphons, were excluded from the earlier analysis of around 640 of the donors. A further reported finding was that TCR beta sequences accurately predicted the HLA-A and HLA-B alleles for most subjects in the first cohort. According to a later analysis, most CMV-associated TCR beta chains appeared to be HLA-restricted, and the HLA associations seemed to be driven largely by CMV exposure. Compared with the 666-donor mean, donors in an Asian-associated ancestry cluster had fewer N-insertions in productive TCRs, according to a later genetic analysis. Because the 87-base-pair reads could not distinguish some IMGT-functional V segments, including TRBV6-2 and TRBV6-3, those segments were excluded. In a later analysis, the rate of TCR association differed among HLA loci, with DRB1 alleles having the most associated TCRs and HLA-C alleles having the fewest. Because some donors lacked HLA typing at each locus, the association tests relied only on the typed subset. In the study, about 150 TCR beta chains were listed as associated with cytomegalovirus. Linkage disequilibrium might explain the correlated functional status among segregating V segments, but an unknown experimental factor could not be ruled out. Roughly uniform sequencing depth across donors was assumed in presence/absence analyses, although this assumption may not hold. The classifier was reported to diagnose cytomegalovirus status with high specificity and sensitivity in both the original cohort and the validation cohort. This cohort had only TCR beta chains sequenced, and the lack of alpha or paired-chain data limited which features could be detected. Specific HLA alleles were associated with 15,000 to 20,000 TCR beta sequences at a false discovery rate of 0.05 in a later analysis. Broadly in line with IMGT annotations, most TCR beta V segments showed up in productive rearrangements about 87% or about 30% of the time in an earlier analysis of several hundred of the donors.

The cohort was made up of approximately 700 healthy bone marrow donors. At the time of sampling, all cohort members were nominally healthy, though unrecorded immune exposures were likely present. The donor was CMV seronegative and belonged to the group of over 350 seronegative cohort members. Each donor provided a peripheral blood sample, and peripheral blood mononuclear cells were used for TCR beta sequencing. Genomic DNA extraction from the blood cell samples was performed with the Qiagen DNeasy Blood Extraction Kit. Receptor amplification or capture employed the immunoSEQ multiplex PCR assay. The multiplex PCR relied on a mix of 60 forward primers for TCR Vbeta segments and 13 reverse primers for TCR Jbeta segments. A multiplex PCR assay on genomic DNA amplified the CDR3 region of rearranged TCR beta genes. On the Illumina HiSeq System, the amplified TCR beta libraries were sequenced as 87-base-pair reads. Under the source paper's analysis protocol: Across the roughly 600 repertoires, a later analysis counted some 80 million unique TCR beta chains, around 11 million of which were shared by at least two donors. A nearest-neighbor algorithm error-corrected the raw reads and collapsed the reads into unique sequences, merging closely related sequences to remove PCR and sequencing errors. V, D and J gene segments were assigned by aligning CDR3 sequences to IMGT reference sequences. Each retained sequence needed at least a six-nucleotide match to both a V gene segment and a J gene segment. A rearrangement was called productive if the CDR3 had no stop codons and remained in frame with V and J, and every other rearrangement was called non-productive. Following IMGT convention, CDR3 was defined as the stretch from the second conserved V-encoded cysteine to the conserved J-encoded phenylalanine. Sequences without an unambiguous match to a single V gene segment were excluded from the earlier analysis of about 630 of the donors. In an earlier analysis of about 590 of the donors, a V segment was called functional when productive rearrangements were above 56.7%, and segregating when the standard deviation between donors exceeded 5%. To diagnose cytomegalovirus status from the catalog of TCR beta chain sequences, a statistical classification framework was built. V and J gene assignment, in a later analysis, came from comparing TCR nucleotide sequences with IMGT/GENE-DB human TR gene sequences. In a later analysis, CDR3 sequences and most-parsimonious VDJ recombination scenarios were assigned using the TCRdist pipeline. In a later analysis, every TCR beta chain was defined by the combination of its CDR3 amino acid sequence and its V-gene family, and reads without a unique V-gene family were dropped. As a way to deal with suspected cross-contamination and a sequencing artifact, a later analysis dropped over 550 nucleotide sequences that were highly shared and had low generation probability. In a later analysis, a clonal expansion index was calculated for each public chain from normalized within-repertoire ranks of inferred template counts. In a later analysis, generation probabilities were computed using a VDJ recombination model fitted to out-of-frame rearrangements, and the results were checked against IGoR. Hypergeometric tests were used in a later analysis to score TCR-TCR, TCR-HLA and TCR-CMV co-occurrence, with a repertoire-size bias correction applied to the TCR pairs. In a later analysis, false discovery rates were estimated by permuting HLA or CMV assignments 20 times. In a later analysis, co-occurring TCRs were grouped with DBSCAN, and TCRdist sequence similarity was added when clustering was performed within HLA-allele-positive subsets. Repertoires with fewer than 30,000 or more than 120,000 public chains, plus five repertoires with anomalous nucleotide sharing, were excluded from co-occurrence clustering. TCRdb took over this immuneACCESS table, retaining in-frame rearrangements with V and J assigned. Such tables are incomplete; in checked studies, under half of the missing clones stem from an unresolved V gene, and the remainder is unexplained. V and J calls and clone size are those listed in that table; D and trimming were worked out from the DNA. This sample holds 200,000 to 250,000 clones; 76% were observed only once. Approximately 0.63% of the sample rests with the top ten.

The TCR comes from a man aged 18 to 29 in good health and CMV-seronegative. The V and J genes are TRBV19 and TRBJ2-1; 9 middle bases align to TRBD2. Specimen: PBMCs. The nucleotides are TGTGCCAGTAGTATTCTAGCGGGAAGCAATGAGCAGTTCTTC. Translated, this is CASSILAGSNEQFF.